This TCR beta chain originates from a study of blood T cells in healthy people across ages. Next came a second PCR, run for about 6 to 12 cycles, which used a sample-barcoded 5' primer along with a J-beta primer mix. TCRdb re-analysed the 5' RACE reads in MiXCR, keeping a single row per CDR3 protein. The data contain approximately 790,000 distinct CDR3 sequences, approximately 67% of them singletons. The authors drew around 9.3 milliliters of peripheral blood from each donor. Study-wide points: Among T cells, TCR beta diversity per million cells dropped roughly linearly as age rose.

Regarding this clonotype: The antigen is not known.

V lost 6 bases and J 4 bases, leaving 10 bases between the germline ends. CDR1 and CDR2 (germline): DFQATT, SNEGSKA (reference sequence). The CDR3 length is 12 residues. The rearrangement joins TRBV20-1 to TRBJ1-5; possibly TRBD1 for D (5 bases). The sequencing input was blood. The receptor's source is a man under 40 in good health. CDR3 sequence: CSARDGNQPQHF. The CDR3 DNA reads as TGCAGTGCCAGGGACGGGAATCAGCCCCAGCATTTT.